This TCR beta chain was found in a study of cytomegalovirus exposure and HLA in healthy donors. Findings and limits, study-wide: High specificity and sensitivity for cytomegalovirus status were reported for the classifier.

V was shortened by 2 bases and J by 5 bases, with 12 bases between the two germline ends. Germline V gene data show CDR1 as MGHRA and CDR2 as YSYEKL. This CDR3 comprises 14 residues. The study ran its PCR with 60 Vbeta and 13 Jbeta primers. Libraries were prepared by immunoSEQ multiplex PCR; TCRdb keeps only in-frame clonotypes and omits some of them. The repertoire holds about 120,000 clones, with 60% to 85% as singletons. Points on this clone: Its antigen is undetermined.

The chain combines TRBV4-1 with TRBJ2-5; D is uncertain. This clonotype was obtained from a female donor in good health and CMV-seronegative. Specimen: PBMCs. CDR3 region: CASSQPPGYETQYF. DNA of the CDR3: TGCGCCAGCAGCCAACCCCCAGGATACGAGACCCAGTACTTC.